This T cell receptor beta chain was identified in a study of blood T cell repertoires in COVID-19. At the level of the study: Specimens from acute and convalescent COVID-19 originated in the United States, Italy and Spain. Sample material is recorded as cDNA or gDNA derived from T cells, B-cell-depleted T cells, or PBMCs.

In the source study's methods: Nucleated cell number was recorded as an estimate derived from reference gene primer amplification. Some clones are missing from TCRdb's copy, which holds only in-frame ones; the method was immunoSEQ multiplex PCR. V and J calls and clone size are given by that table; D and trimming were obtained from the DNA. The sample consists of more than 150,000 clones, about 88% of them appearing once. The CDR3 is made up of 14 amino acids. The ends were cut back, 2 bases at V and 3 bases at J, with 11 bases in the middle. Germline CDR1 is LGHDT and CDR2 is YNNKEL (reference sequence).

The sequencing input was peripheral blood. The V call is TRBV3-1 (or the pseudogene TRBV3-2), the J call TRBJ2-7, with a weak D call TRBD1 (5 bases). The sequence was obtained from a man in his 70s with active or convalescent COVID-19. In DNA form, the CDR3 reads TGTGCCAGCAGCCAACCCGGACAACTCTACGAGCAGTACTTC. Translation gives CASSQPGQLYEQYF.